Following are 29 T cell receptor beta chains from one sample sequenced in a study of CD8 T cells in Susac syndrome. RNA amounts of 0.5 to 1 ug underwent reverse transcription with random hexamers. From the immunoSEQ multiplex PCR reads, TCRdb called clonotypes with MiXCR, one entry per CDR3 protein. The sample lists about 150,000 distinct CDR3 sequences; roughly 95% were seen once. The sequenced sample consisted of CD4+ T cells from PBMCs. The source is a human donor with Susac syndrome.

This clonotype was found once. The CDR3, as DNA: TGTGCCAGCAGCTGGGTCGCCAACCCTGAGTCCGGGGAGCTGTTTTTT. Encoded protein: CASSWVANPESGELFF. The chain is built from TRBV9 and TRBJ2-2; D ambiguous. Germline V gives CDR1 SGDLS, CDR2 YYNGEE. The CDR3 has 16 amino acids. Trimming took off 4 bases at V and 6 bases at J, with 19 bases between the two ends.

J is TRBJ2-1 and V is TRBV18, with a weak D call TRBD2 (5 bases). V was clipped by 7 bases and J by 2 bases, with 18 bases between them. The CDR3 has 16 amino acids. Per the germline V gene, CDR1 is KGHSH and CDR2 is LQKENI. CDR3 nucleotide sequence: TGTGCCAGCTTCCTTAGTGCGGGCGTGACCTACAATGAGCAGTTCTTC. Translating gives CASFLSAGVTYNEQFF.

The chain employs TRBV9 and TRBJ1-5; possible D gene TRBD1, 5 bases. The V gene's germline CDR1 is SGDLS and CDR2 YYNGEE. V was cut by 4 bases and J by 0 bases, with 8 bases left in between. CDR3 length: 14 amino acids. The CDR3 spells CASSLDSSNQPQHF. The DNA for the CDR3 is TGTGCCAGCAGCCTCGACAGTAGCAATCAGCCCCAGCATTTT.

Note on this clonotype: The junction departs from the called germline gene at one end, perhaps through a read error. CDR3 protein: CANSQSRDRKGQETQYF. The CDR3 nucleotides read TGCGCCAACAGTCAATCGCGGGACAGGAAGGGGCAAGAGACCCAGTACTTC. V is TRBV23-1 and J is TRBJ2-5; 8 bases are a match to TRBD1. TRBV23-1 is recorded as an ORF, its role being uncertain. The CDR3 is 17 amino acids.

In DNA, the CDR3 is TGTGCCACCAGCAGAGTACCCACTAGCGGGGGGTTCAATGAGCAGTTCTTC. Translation: CATSRVPTSGGFNEQFF. The chain is built from TRBV15 and TRBJ2-1; TRBD2 matches at 12 bases. V trimming: 1 base; J trimming: 6 bases; junction bases outside the gene matches: 7. The CDR3 contains 17 residues. The germline V gene encodes CDR1 LNHNV and CDR2 YYDKDF (reference sequence). Full variable domain (outside the CDR3, taken from reference TRBV15 and TRBJ2-1): DAMVIQNPRYQVTQFGKPVTLSCSQTLNHNVMYWYQQKSSQAPKLLFHYYDKDFNNEADTPDNFQSRRPNTSFCFLDIRSPGLGDTAMYLCATSRVPTSGGFNEQFFGPGTRLTVL.

V gene TRBV7-2 combines with J gene TRBJ2-5, with D perhaps TRBD1 (6 bases). Trimming took 2 bases from V and 2 from J, leaving 12 bases between them. Germline V gene data show CDR1 as SGHTA and CDR2 as FQGNSA. There are 15 residues in the CDR3. The CDR3 reads CASSLFNRAQETQYF. CDR3 sequence (DNA): TGTGCCAGCAGCTTATTTAACAGGGCACAAGAGACCCAGTACTTC.

The CDR3 protein is CASRPRDGTSPLHF. Written as DNA, the CDR3 is TGTGCCAGCAGACCCAGGGACGGTACTTCACCCCTCCACTTT. The chain employs TRBV2 and TRBJ1-6; tentatively, D is TRBD1 (5 bases). The germline gives CDR1 SNHLY, CDR2 FYNNEI. The CDR3 runs 14 residues. Trimming cost V 6 bases and J 9 bases, with 15 bases left between them.

This clonotype is a singleton in its sample. The V gene is TRBV19, the J gene TRBJ2-1, with unresolved D. CDR1 LNHDA and CDR2 SQIVND come from the germline V gene (reference sequence). The CDR3 extends over 13 amino acids. The V end lost 3 bases, the J end lost 6 bases, and 9 bases lay between the germline ends. The CDR3 nucleotides read TGTGCCAGTAGTATTACCTCGACCAATGAGCAGTTCTTC. Amino acid sequence: CASSITSTNEQFF.

The genes are TRBV10-3 and TRBJ2-1; 7 bases match TRBD2. V lost 11 bases to trimming and J lost 4 bases; unmatched junction nucleotides: 14. Germline V gene sequence: CDR1 ENHRY, CDR2 SYGVKD. The CDR3 is 15 amino acids. CDR3 DNA sequence: TGTGCCGTTCGGGCGGGGGAGACGGCGTACAATGAGCAGTTCTTC. It encodes CAVRAGETAYNEQFF.

The chain uses TRBV6-1 and TRBJ1-5; D ambiguous. The CDR3 has 14 amino acids. From germline, CDR1 is MNHNS and CDR2 SASEGT. The ends were cut back, 0 bases at V and 3 bases at J, with 6 bases in the middle. The CDR3 loop reads CASSEATTNQPQHF. The CDR3 nucleotides read TGTGCCAGCAGTGAAGCGACGACCAATCAGCCCCAGCATTTT.

This clonotype was found once. The J gene is TRBJ2-7, the V gene TRBV20-1; D perhaps matches TRBD1 (6 bases). The CDR3 is 14 residues long. The germline gives CDR1 DFQATT, CDR2 SNEGSKA (reference sequence). Trimming stripped 5 bases from V and 3 bases from J, with 17 bases between. CDR3 sequence reads: CSASRTDTVYEQYF. The CDR3 region has the DNA TGCAGTGCTTCTCGGACAGACACAGTCTACGAGCAGTACTTC.

This chain connects TRBV7-9 to TRBJ2-1, with a weak D call TRBD2 (5 bases). This CDR3 comprises 16 residues. Trimming removed 5 bases from V and 0 bases from J, with 14 bases in between. Looked up from germline, CDR1 is SEHNR and CDR2 is FQNEAQ (reference sequence). CDR3 protein: CASSTSTGSSYNEQFF. DNA of the CDR3: TGTGCCAGCAGCACCTCGACGGGAAGCTCCTACAATGAGCAGTTCTTC.

This clonotype was counted a few times. The V call is TRBV29-1, the J call TRBJ2-5; 10 bases map to TRBD2. With V trimmed by 5 bases and J by 5 bases, 2 bases remained unmatched. The CDR3 extends over 12 amino acids. The V gene's germline CDR1 is SQVTM and CDR2 ANQGSEA. As DNA, the CDR3 is TGCAGCGTTCGACTAGCGGGCGAGACCCAGTACTTC. It is translated as CSVRLAGETQYF.

This chain joins TRBV24-1 and TRBJ2-2; D call uncertain. The germline V gene has CDR1 KGHDR and CDR2 SFDVKD. The CDR3 consists of 15 residues. Trimming shortened V by 3 bases and J by 7 bases, and 14 bases separated the two germline ends. This CDR3 reads CATSDLHRSRGELFF. Here the CDR3 DNA reads TGTGCCACCAGTGATCTACATAGAAGCCGCGGGGAGCTGTTTTTT.

The genes are TRBV14 and TRBJ1-1; D uncertain. V gave up 5 bases and J gave up 0 bases, with 7 bases separating them. The CDR3 runs to 13 residues. Germline CDR1 SGHDN, CDR2 FVKESK. The CDR3 here is CASSAGLNTEAFF. The CDR3 coding sequence is TGTGCCAGCAGCGCAGGTTTGAACACTGAAGCTTTCTTT. Full variable domain (remainder filled in from reference TRBV14 and TRBJ1-1): EAGVTQFPSHSVIEKGQTVTLRCDPISGHDNLYWYRRVMGKEIKFLLHFVKESKQDESGMPNNRFLAERTGGTYSTLKVQPAELEDSGVYFCASSAGLNTEAFFGQGTRLTVV.

This chain connects TRBV29-1 to TRBJ1-2; TRBD1 is a possible D gene (6 bases). V was trimmed by 7 bases and J by 2 bases, leaving 14 bases between them. Germline V gene sequence: CDR1 SQVTM, CDR2 ANQGSEA. CDR3 length equals 13 residues. The CDR3 coding sequence is TGCAGCGCCGTGGGGCAGGGGAACTATGGCTACACCTTC. As protein: CSAVGQGNYGYTF.

This chain uses TRBV12-3 or TRBV12-4 with TRBJ2-2; D remains ambiguous. The CDR3 consists of 12 residues. Trimming shortened V by 8 bases and J by 7 bases, and 11 bases separated the two germline ends. CDR3 in amino acids: CASVIWDGELFF. The CDR3 region has the DNA TGTGCCAGCGTAATTTGGGACGGGGAGCTGTTTTTT.

The V call is TRBV4-1, the J call TRBJ1-4; D not certain. The CDR3 has 15 residues. Per germline, CDR1 MGHRA and CDR2 YSYEKL. With 4 bases removed from V and 4 bases from J, the gap between germline ends came to 13 bases. The CDR3: CASSRQLAFNEKLFF. DNA for the CDR3: TGCGCCAGCAGCCGTCAATTGGCCTTTAATGAAAAACTGTTTTTT.

This chain connects TRBV6-5 to TRBJ2-7, with D tentatively TRBD2 (5 bases). V gave up 0 bases and J gave up 3 bases, with 9 bases separating them. The CDR3 runs 14 residues. CDR1 and CDR2 from the germline V gene are MNHEY and SVGAGI. Here the CDR3 reads CASSYSTNSYEQYF. CDR3 bases: TGTGCCAGCAGTTACTCGACTAACAGCTACGAGCAGTACTTC.

The CDR3 loop is CASRTSGGFLTDTQYF. CDR3 nucleotides: TGTGCCAGCAGGACTAGCGGGGGGTTCCTCACAGATACGCAGTATTTT. The chain is built from TRBV12-3 or TRBV12-4 and TRBJ2-3, with 13 nucleotides matching TRBD2. The CDR3 covers 16 residues. V lost 6 bases, J lost 2 bases, and 5 bases stayed unmatched.

This chain joins TRBV4-1 and TRBJ2-1; TRBD2 agrees at 11 bases. This CDR3 contains 17 residues. The germline V gene has CDR1 MGHRA and CDR2 YSYEKL. The junction had 9 bases not matched to a gene; V was cut back by 2 bases and J by 6 bases. This CDR3 reads CASSQILSSGGANEQFF. The DNA for the CDR3 is TGCGCCAGCAGCCAAATCTTGAGTAGCGGGGGGGCCAATGAGCAGTTCTTC.

V is TRBV29-1 and J is TRBJ2-7, with 7 bases fitting TRBD2. The ends lost 8 bases at V and 2 bases at J; junction bases unmatched: 6. CDR3 length: 12 amino acids. Per germline, CDR1 SQVTM and CDR2 ANQGSEA. CDR3 DNA sequence: TGCAGCACCCGGGACTATCCCTACGAGCAGTACTTC. It specifies CSTRDYPYEQYF.

The chain links TRBV7-8 to TRBJ1-5; the match to TRBD1 covers 7 bases. This CDR3 has 16 amino acids. Germline V gives CDR1 SGHVS, CDR2 FQNEAQ. With V trimmed by 2 bases and J by 5 bases, 9 bases remained unmatched. CDR3 bases: TGTGCCAGCAGCTTACTGCCAGGGGGAAAGCATCAGCCCCAGCATTTT. Translation: CASSLLPGGKHQPQHF.

The genes are TRBV29-1 and TRBJ1-1, with D possibly matching TRBD1 (5 bases). Germline V gene lookup returns CDR1 SQVTM and CDR2 ANQGSEA. The CDR3 has 12 amino acids. The V gene lost 3 bases and the J gene lost 11 bases, with 16 bases spanning the gap. The CDR3 region has the DNA TGCAGCGTTGATTGGAGGGACGGACGGGCTTTCTTT. It encodes CSVDWRDGRAFF.

The genes are TRBV23-1 and TRBJ1-2; tentative D call: TRBD1 (5 bases). TRBV23-1 carries the ORF label, with uncertain function. This CDR3 contains 15 residues. Deletions cut 2 bases from V and 8 bases from J, with 18 bases between. CDR3 residues: CASSQILGAGNGYTF. CDR3 nucleotides: TGCGCCAGCAGTCAAATCCTTGGGGCAGGGAACGGCTACACCTTC.

The chain combines TRBV10-3 with TRBJ2-7, with 8 bases identical to TRBD1. Germline assignment: CDR1 ENHRY and CDR2 SYGVKD. The CDR3 is 12 amino acids. With 6 bases clipped from V and 6 bases from J, the junction kept 4 bases outside the gene matches. CDR3 residues: CAIREDRGEQYF. The CDR3 nucleotides read TGTGCCATCAGGGAAGACAGGGGCGAGCAGTACTTC.

This sequence joins TRBV4-2 and TRBJ2-1, with D uncertain. Per the germline V gene, CDR1 is LGHNA and CDR2 is YNFKEQ. V shed 1 base and J shed 9 bases, with 10 bases lying between them. CDR3 length equals 13 residues. CDR3 loop: CASSQGQESEQFF. In DNA, the CDR3 is TGTGCCAGCAGCCAAGGCCAGGAGTCTGAGCAGTTCTTC.

This chain joins TRBV10-3 and TRBJ2-2; TRBD2 might be the D (5 bases). Germline assignment: CDR1 ENHRY and CDR2 SYGVKD. V was cut by 3 bases and J by 5 bases, with 7 bases left in between. CDR3 length: 13 amino acids. In DNA form, the CDR3 reads TGTGCCATCAGTGAACCGGGGACCGGGGAGCTGTTTTTT. Its protein is CAISEPGTGELFF.

The V and J genes are TRBV18 and TRBJ1-1, with D unresolved. The CDR3 consists of 13 residues. The V and J ends lost 0 bases and 5 bases respectively, with 7 bases between them. Germline lookup yields CDR1 KGHSH and CDR2 LQKENI. CDR3 sequence: CASSPPGRTEAFF. CDR3 nucleotide sequence: TGTGCCAGCTCACCACCGGGCCGAACTGAAGCTTTCTTT.